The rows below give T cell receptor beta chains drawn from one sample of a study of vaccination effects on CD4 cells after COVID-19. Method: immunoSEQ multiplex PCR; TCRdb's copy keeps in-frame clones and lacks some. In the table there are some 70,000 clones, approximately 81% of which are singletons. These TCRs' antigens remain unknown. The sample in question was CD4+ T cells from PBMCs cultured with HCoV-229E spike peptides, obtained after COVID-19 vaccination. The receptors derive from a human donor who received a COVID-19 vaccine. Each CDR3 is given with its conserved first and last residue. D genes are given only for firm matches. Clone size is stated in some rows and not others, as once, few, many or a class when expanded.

CDR3 DNA: TGTGCCAGCAGCTTAAATGTCGGGAACCGTTACAATGAGCAGTTCTTC; CDR3 protein: CASSLNVGNRYNEQFF; clone size: NA; V gene: TRBV7-2; D gene: NA; J gene: TRBJ2-1
CDR3 DNA: TGTGCCAGCAGCCAAGGGGGCGACACCGGGGAGCTGTTTTTT; CDR3 protein: CASSQGGDTGELFF; clone size: NA; V gene: TRBV14; D gene: NA; J gene: TRBJ2-2
CDR3 DNA: TGCGCCAGCAGCCAGGGCCTAGGAAAGAGCACAGATACGCAGTATTTT; CDR3 protein: CASSQGLGKSTDTQYF; clone size: once; V gene: TRBV4-1; D gene: NA; J gene: TRBJ2-3
CDR3 DNA: TGCGCCAGCAGCTTGTCGCCACCTCAAGAGACCCAGTACTTC; CDR3 protein: CASSLSPPQETQYF; clone size: NA; V gene: TRBV5-1; D gene: NA; J gene: TRBJ2-5
CDR3 DNA: TGTGCCAGCAGCCTGTCCGGGACAAGAGGAGCCAAAAACATTCAGTACTTC; CDR3 protein: CASSLSGTRGAKNIQYF; clone size: NA; V gene: TRBV3-1/TRBV3-2; D gene: NA; J gene: TRBJ2-4
CDR3 DNA: TGTGCCAGCAGCCGCGGGATTGCGGGGGGGGGAAACATTCAGTACTTC; CDR3 protein: CASSRGIAGGGNIQYF; clone size: NA; V gene: TRBV7-3; D gene: TRBD2; J gene: TRBJ2-4
CDR3 DNA: TGCGCCAGCAGCCAAGATCATGCTAACTATGGCTACACCTTC; CDR3 protein: CASSQDHANYGYTF; clone size: NA; V gene: TRBV4-3; D gene: NA; J gene: TRBJ1-2
CDR3 DNA: TGTGCCAGCCGCTCCTATACGCAGTATTTT; CDR3 protein: CASRSYTQYF; clone size: few; V gene: TRBV5-6; D gene: NA; J gene: TRBJ2-3
CDR3 DNA: TGTGCCAGCAGCAAAAAAGGGGCTAGTGAGACCCAGTACTTC; CDR3 protein: CASSKKGASETQYF; clone size: NA; V gene: TRBV7-9; D gene: NA; J gene: TRBJ2-5
CDR3 DNA: TGTGCCAGCAGCGTCGGACAGGGGGCCTGGCAGCCCCAGCATTTT; CDR3 protein: CASSVGQGAWQPQHF; clone size: NA; V gene: TRBV9; D gene: TRBD1; J gene: TRBJ1-5
CDR3 DNA: TGTGCCAGCAGTACCAGGGGGCTAGAAAAACTGTTTTTT; CDR3 protein: CASSTRGLEKLFF; clone size: once; V gene: TRBV27; D gene: TRBD1; J gene: TRBJ1-4
CDR3 DNA: TGTGCCAGCAGTTTAGGTGAAAAACTGTTTTTT; CDR3 protein: CASSLGEKLFF; clone size: NA; V gene: TRBV12-3/TRBV12-4; D gene: NA; J gene: TRBJ1-4
CDR3 DNA: TGTGCCAGCAGTAGCCGGGACGGTAGCTCCTATAATTCACCCCTCCACTTT; CDR3 protein: CASSSRDGSSYNSPLHF; clone size: NA; V gene: TRBV2; D gene: NA; J gene: TRBJ1-6
CDR3 DNA: TGCGCCAGCAGCTTATTGGCCCTGAACACCGGGGAGCTGTTTTTT; CDR3 protein: CASSLLALNTGELFF; clone size: NA; V gene: TRBV5-1; D gene: NA; J gene: TRBJ2-2
CDR3 DNA: TGTGCCAGCAGCAAAAGGTCCGTGGAGACCCAGTACTTC; CDR3 protein: CASSKRSVETQYF; clone size: NA; V gene: TRBV21-1; D gene: NA; J gene: TRBJ2-5
CDR3 DNA: TGTGCCAGCCAGGCAGTAAGGGTCCAGCCCCAGCATTTT; CDR3 protein: CASQAVRVQPQHF; clone size: NA; V gene: TRBV6-5; D gene: NA; J gene: TRBJ1-5
CDR3 DNA: TGTGCCAGCAGCCGGAATCCGGGACAGGGACGGCCTGAAGCTTTCTTT; CDR3 protein: CASSRNPGQGRPEAFF; clone size: NA; V gene: TRBV3-1/TRBV3-2; D gene: TRBD1; J gene: TRBJ1-1